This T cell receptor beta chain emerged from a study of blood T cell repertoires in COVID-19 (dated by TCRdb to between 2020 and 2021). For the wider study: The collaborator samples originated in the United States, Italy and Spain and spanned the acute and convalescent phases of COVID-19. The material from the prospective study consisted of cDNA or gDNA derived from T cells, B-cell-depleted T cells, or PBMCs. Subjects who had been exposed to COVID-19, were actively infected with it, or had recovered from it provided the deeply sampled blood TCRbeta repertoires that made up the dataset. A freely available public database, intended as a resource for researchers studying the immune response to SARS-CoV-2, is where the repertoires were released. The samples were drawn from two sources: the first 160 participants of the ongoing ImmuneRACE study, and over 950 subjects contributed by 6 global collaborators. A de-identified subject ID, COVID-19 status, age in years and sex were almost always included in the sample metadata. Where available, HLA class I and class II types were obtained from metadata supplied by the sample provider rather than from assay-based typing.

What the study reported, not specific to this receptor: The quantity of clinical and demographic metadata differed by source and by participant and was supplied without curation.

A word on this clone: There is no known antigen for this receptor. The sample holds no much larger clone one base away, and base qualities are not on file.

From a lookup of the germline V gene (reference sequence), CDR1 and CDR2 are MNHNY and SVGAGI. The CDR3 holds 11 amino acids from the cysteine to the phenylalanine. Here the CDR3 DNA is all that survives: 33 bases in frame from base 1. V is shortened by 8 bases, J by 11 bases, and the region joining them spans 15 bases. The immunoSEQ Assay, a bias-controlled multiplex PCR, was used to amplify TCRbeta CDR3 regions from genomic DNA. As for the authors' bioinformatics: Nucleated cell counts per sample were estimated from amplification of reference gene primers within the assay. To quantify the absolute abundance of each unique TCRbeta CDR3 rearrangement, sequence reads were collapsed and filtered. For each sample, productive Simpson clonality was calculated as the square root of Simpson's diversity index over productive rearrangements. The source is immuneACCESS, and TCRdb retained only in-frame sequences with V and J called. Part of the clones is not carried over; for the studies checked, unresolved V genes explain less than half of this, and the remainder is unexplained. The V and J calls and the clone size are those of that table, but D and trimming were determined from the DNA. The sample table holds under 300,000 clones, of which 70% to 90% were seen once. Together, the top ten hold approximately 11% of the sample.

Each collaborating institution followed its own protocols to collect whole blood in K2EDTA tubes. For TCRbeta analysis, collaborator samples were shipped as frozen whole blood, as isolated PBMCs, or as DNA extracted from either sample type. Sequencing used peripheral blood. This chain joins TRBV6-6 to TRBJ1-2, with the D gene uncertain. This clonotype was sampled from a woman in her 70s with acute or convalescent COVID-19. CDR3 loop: CASGGKGRYTF. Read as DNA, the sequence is TGTGCCAGCGGTGGGAAAGGGAGGTACACCTTC.